The 27 T cell receptor beta chains reported below all come from one sample, sequenced in a study of regulatory T cells in long-lasting Graves disease. To make TCR beta libraries, researchers used iRepertoire HTBI primers and Arm-PCR of CDR3 regions. TCRdb called the multiplex PCR reads again in MiXCR, with one record for every CDR3 protein. The sample includes about 430,000 distinct CDR3 sequences, approximately 15% of them seen just once. Time point specified: newly diagnosed GD, antithyroid drugs for less than 3 months. The authors made the TCR library using RNA they extracted from PBMCs. The data were also submitted as part of a second study, on T cells in Graves' hyperthyroidism and ophthalmopathy.

The material sequenced was peripheral blood mononuclear cells (PBMCs), taken at new diagnosis, from a patient treated with antithyroid drugs. These receptors originate from a woman aged 35 to 49 with Graves disease.

This clonotype was seen a handful of times. This chain uses TRBV6-2 or TRBV6-3 with TRBJ2-7; TRBD2 matches at 10 bases. There are 17 residues in the CDR3. Trimming took 4 bases from V and 6 from J; bases not matched to a gene: 15. Germline CDR1 and CDR2: MNHEY and SVGEGT. This chain's CDR3 is CASSFLIAGGERLEQYF. The CDR3 DNA sequence: TGTGCCAGCAGTTTCCTGATAGCGGGAGGAGAGCGTCTCGAGCAGTACTTC.

A few counts support this clonotype. This chain connects TRBV3-1 to TRBJ2-7, with no clear D. This CDR3 comprises 12 residues. Germline V CDR1 and CDR2: LGHDT, YNNKEL (reference sequence). The germline V and J ends were trimmed by 0 bases and 3 bases, with 3 bases remaining between them. CDR3 amino acids: CASSQEDYEQYF. The CDR3 DNA reads as TGTGCCAGCAGCCAAGAGGACTACGAGCAGTACTTC.

This chain uses TRBV10-1 with TRBJ2-3, with D perhaps matching TRBD1 (6 bases). Germline CDR1 reads WNHNN; CDR2 reads SYGVQD (reference sequence). V lost 3 bases and J lost 6, with 10 bases in between. The CDR3 loop spans 13 amino acids. The CDR3 nucleotides are TGCGCCAGCAGTGATTCAGGGGAGGATACGCAGTATTTT. Encoded protein: CASSDSGEDTQYF.

The chain links TRBV6-1 to TRBJ2-2, with a possible D match to TRBD1 (6 bases). Trimming pared 8 bases from V and 3 bases from J, leaving 16 bases between. Germline-derived CDR1 and CDR2 are MNHNS and SASEGT. There are 15 residues in the CDR3. The CDR3 sequence: CASGADRGYTGELFF. As DNA, the CDR3 is TGTGCCAGCGGAGCGGACAGAGGTTACACCGGGGAGCTGTTTTTT.

This clonotype was seen ten or more times. This rearrangement joins TRBV5-5 to TRBJ1-1; D is undetermined. This CDR3 contains 12 residues. With 3 bases removed from V and 7 bases from J, the gap between germline ends came to 10 bases. Germline V gene sequence: CDR1 SGHKS, CDR2 YYEKEE (reference sequence). CDR3 sequence reads: CASSYIGREAFF. CDR3 nucleotide sequence: TGTGCCAGCAGCTACATTGGCCGTGAAGCTTTCTTT. The complete variable domain, with remaining parts taken from reference TRBV5-5 and TRBJ1-1, reads DAGVTQSPTHLIKTRGQQVTLRCSPISGHKSVSWYQQVLGQGPQFIFQYYEKEERGRGNFPDRFSARQFPNYSSELNVNALLLGDSALYLCASSYIGREAFFGQGTRLTVV.

This clonotype was seen repeatedly, ten times or more. The chain carries TRBV20-1 and TRBJ2-5; D is unclear. CDR3 size: 12 residues. Per the germline V gene, CDR1 is DFQATT and CDR2 is SNEGSKA (reference sequence). Trimming removed 3 bases at V and 10 bases at J, with 15 bases between. The chain's CDR3 is CSARSPTTGQYF. The CDR3, as DNA: TGCAGTGCTAGGAGTCCGACGACGGGCCAGTACTTC.

In its sample, this clonotype was seen a few times. The chain has TRBV7-9 and TRBJ2-5, with 9 bases identical to TRBD1. Germline trimming cut 1 base from V and 3 bases from J; bases unmatched to any gene: 3. Germline CDR1 SEHNR, CDR2 FQNEAQ (reference sequence). This CDR3 is 15 amino acids long. The CDR3: CASSLVTGGEETQYF. CDR3 nucleotides: TGTGCCAGCAGCTTAGTAACAGGGGGCGAAGAGACCCAGTACTTC.

This clonotype was counted at least ten times. This sequence joins TRBV9 and TRBJ2-5, with D perhaps matching TRBD1 or TRBD2 (5 bases each). V gave up 4 bases and J gave up 2 bases, with 15 bases separating them. Germline values: CDR1 SGDLS, CDR2 YYNGEE. The CDR3 has 15 amino acids. In DNA, the CDR3 is TGTGCCAGCAGCTCTACCCCCGGGACGCAAGAGACCCAGTACTTC. It specifies CASSSTPGTQETQYF.

This clonotype was seen more than once but under ten times. This may be a read error: a much more frequent sequence differs by one nucleotide. Likely a read error: the CDR3 ends without its conserved phenylalanine or tryptophan. This chain connects TRBV6-1 to TRBJ1-6, with D perhaps matching TRBD1 (5 bases). The CDR3 consists of 17 residues. Germline CDR1 MNHNS, CDR2 SASEGT. Trimming left V 1 base short and J 10 bases short, with 20 bases between. CDR3 coding DNA: TGTGCCAGCAGTGAAGATCCGGGGGGTATTAGGTACTCACCCCTCCACCTT. It codes for CASSEDPGGIRYSPLHL.

This clonotype has only a few counts. This chain links TRBV18 with TRBJ2-1; perhaps TRBD1 as D (6 bases). This CDR3 has 17 residues. The ends were cut back, 1 base at V and 9 bases at J, with 22 bases in the middle. Germline V lookup: CDR1 KGHSH, CDR2 LQKENI. CDR3 loop: CASSPQIFRGGRSEQFF. Here the CDR3 DNA reads TGTGCCAGCTCACCACAAATTTTTCGAGGGGGTCGTAGTGAGCAGTTCTTC.

This clonotype was recorded many times. This chain joins TRBV10-3 and TRBJ2-7; TRBD2 agrees at 9 bases. Trimming took 4 bases from V and 0 from J; bases not matched to a gene: 4. The length of the CDR3 is 15 residues. Germline loops: CDR1 ENHRY, CDR2 SYGVKD. The CDR3 is CAISAAGGSSYEQYF. CDR3 DNA: TGTGCCATCAGTGCCGCGGGGGGGAGCTCCTACGAGCAGTACTTC.

The chain recombines TRBV7-2 with TRBJ2-1; TRBD1 matches at 8 bases. The CDR3 is 14 residues long. J was trimmed by 7 bases and V by 3 bases; bases with no gene match: 5. The germline V gene encodes CDR1 SGHTA and CDR2 FQGNSA. The CDR3 sequence is CASSFRGLENEQFF. CDR3 coding DNA: TGTGCCAGCAGCTTCAGGGGGCTAGAGAATGAGCAGTTCTTC. Drawing the rest from reference TRBV7-2 and TRBJ2-1, the complete variable domain is GAGVSQSPSNKVTEKGKDVELRCDPISGHTALYWYRQSLGQGLEFLIYFQGNSAPDKSGLPSDRFSAERTGGSVSTLTIQRTQQEDSAVYLCASSFRGLENEQFFGPGTRLTVL.

This clonotype was seen many times. V is TRBV20-1 and J is TRBJ2-5, with 9 bases identical to TRBD2. The last part of the DNA fits TRBJ2-1 better; the J call may be wrong. Germline V lookup: CDR1 DFQATT, CDR2 SNEGSKA (reference sequence). The CDR3 has 13 residues. The CDR3 sequence: CSAVAGAGNEQFF. CDR3 bases: TGCAGTGCGGTAGCGGGAGCGGGGAATGAGCAGTTCTTC.

The V call is TRBV11-3, the J call TRBJ2-2; the D gene could be TRBD1 or TRBD2 (5 bases each). Germline loops: CDR1 SGHNT, CDR2 YENEEA. The CDR3 has 19 amino acids. Between the trimmed V and J ends, which lost 0 bases and 3 bases, there was a span of 20 bases. DNA of the CDR3: TGTGCCAGCAGCTTAGACGTCAGGGAGATTGGATTAGACACCGGGGAGCTGTTTTTT. Protein: CASSLDVREIGLDTGELFF.

This clonotype was observed a few times. The gene calls are TRBV5-1 and TRBJ1-1; D possibly corresponds to TRBD1 (5 bases). The CDR3 has 13 residues. The germline V gene has CDR1 SGHRS and CDR2 YFSETQ. The V end lost 5 bases, the J end lost 2 bases, and 10 bases lay between the germline ends. The CDR3 here is CASRAGQNTEAFF. CDR3 in DNA: TGCGCCAGCAGGGCCGGACAAAACACTGAAGCTTTCTTT.

This clonotype was found many times. J is TRBJ2-1 and V is TRBV18, with 7 bases lining up with TRBD2. Germline V lookup: CDR1 KGHSH, CDR2 LQKENI. The trim removed 2 bases at V and 10 bases at J, leaving 8 bases unmatched. CDR3 size: 14 residues. CDR3 coding DNA: TGTGCCAGCTCACCAGGAAATAGCGGGCAAGAGCAGTTCTTC. This codes for CASSPGNSGQEQFF.

This clonotype came up many times. This rearrangement joins TRBV11-1 to TRBJ2-7; the D gene is possibly TRBD1 (5 bases). The V end lost 0 bases, the J end lost 2 bases, and 11 bases lay between the germline ends. Germline V gives CDR1 SGHAT, CDR2 FQDESV (reference sequence). This CDR3 region has 15 residues. In DNA form, the CDR3 reads TGTGCCAGCAGCTTAGCGGTCGCAGGGACCTACGAGCAGTACTTC. It encodes CASSLAVAGTYEQYF.

The sample holds many counts of this clonotype. The chain links TRBV20-1 to TRBJ2-5; tentatively, D is TRBD2 (5 bases). Between the trimmed V and J ends, which lost 0 bases and 5 bases, there was a span of 19 bases. There are 16 residues in the CDR3. Germline loops: CDR1 DFQATT, CDR2 SNEGSKA (reference sequence). CDR3 coding DNA: TGCAGTGCTAGAGATCAGCGTGTGAGGGAACTGGAGACCCAGTACTTC. It is translated as CSARDQRVRELETQYF.

This clonotype has more than one count but fewer than ten. The CDR3 region is CASSPFTGTEAGDTQYF. For the CDR3, the DNA is TGTGCCAGCAGTCCGTTCACCGGGACTGAAGCGGGGGATACGCAGTATTTT. V usage is TRBV27 and J usage is TRBJ2-3; 7 positions match TRBD2. V trimming: 5 bases; J trimming: 6 bases; junction bases outside the gene matches: 17. Germline loops: CDR1 MNHEY, CDR2 SMNVEV (reference sequence). This CDR3 region has 17 residues.

This clonotype showed up many times. This chain connects TRBV11-3 to TRBJ2-3; 14 bases match TRBD2. Germline values: CDR1 SGHNT, CDR2 YENEEA. J was trimmed by 4 bases and V by 5 bases; bases with no gene match: 11. The CDR3 is 18 residues long. The CDR3 spells CASSPSTSGRARSDTQYF. CDR3 nucleotides: TGTGCCAGCAGCCCCTCGACTAGCGGGAGGGCCCGGTCAGATACGCAGTATTTT.

This clonotype was seen many times. The rearrangement links TRBV24-1 to TRBJ1-6; D gene unclear. Per the germline V gene, CDR1 is KGHDR and CDR2 is SFDVKD. V dropped 12 bases and J dropped 7 bases, with 15 bases sitting between them. The CDR3 totals 13 residues. In nucleotides, the CDR3 is TGTGCCGCCAAACGGACGGTAAATTCACCCCTCCACTTT. It codes for CAAKRTVNSPLHF.

In its sample, this clonotype was seen a few times. The chain joins TRBV7-9 to TRBJ2-7, with 8 positions matching TRBD2. The germline V gene encodes CDR1 SEHNR and CDR2 FQNEAQ (reference sequence). This CDR3 comprises 16 residues. J lost 3 bases, V lost 5 bases, and 12 bases had no gene match. The CDR3 reads CASSPPRNSGNYEQYF. The CDR3 DNA reads as TGTGCCAGCAGCCCCCCCCGTAATAGCGGGAACTACGAGCAGTACTTC.

DNA for the CDR3: TGTGCCAGCAGCGCAGATCCCTACGAGCAGTACTTC. Amino acid sequence: CASSADPYEQYF. The chain is built from TRBV7-9 and TRBJ2-7; D is undetermined. V lost 5 bases, J lost 2 bases, and 7 bases lay in between. CDR1 is SEHNR and CDR2 is FQNEAQ in the germline V gene (reference sequence). The CDR3 is 12 residues long.

In this sample, this clonotype turned up many times. The genes are TRBV19 and TRBJ1-2, with a possible D match to TRBD1 (5 bases). V dropped 2 bases and J dropped 3 bases, with 13 bases sitting between them. Germline assignment: CDR1 LNHDA and CDR2 SQIVND (reference sequence). This CDR3 comprises 15 residues. The CDR3 spells CASSISLDTDYGYTF. The CDR3 coding sequence is TGTGCCAGTAGTATATCCTTGGACACAGACTATGGCTACACCTTC.

This clonotype was seen ten or more times. The chain carries TRBV28 and TRBJ1-5; perhaps TRBD1 as D (5 bases). CDR3 size: 15 residues. Trimming shortened V by 6 bases and J by 6 bases, and 18 bases separated the two germline ends. The germline V gene has CDR1 MDHEN and CDR2 SYDVKM. For the CDR3, the DNA is TGTGCCAGCAGGTCCGGCCCCGGAGGGGTTCAGCCCCAGCATTTT. It yields the protein CASRSGPGGVQPQHF. The whole variable domain, remainder taken from reference TRBV28 and TRBJ1-5, is DVKVTQSSRYLVKRTGEKVFLECVQDMDHENMFWYRQDPGLGLRLIYFSYDVKMKEKGDIPEGYSVSREKKERFSLILESASTNQTSMYLCASRSGPGGVQPQHFGDGTRLSIL.

This clonotype was picked up many times. The chain couples TRBV7-2 to TRBJ2-7; D tentatively reads TRBD1 or TRBD2 (5 bases each). CDR1 SGHTA and CDR2 FQGNSA come from the germline V gene. V lost 1 base and J 0 bases, leaving 16 bases between the germline ends. The CDR3 sequence is 17 residues long. The CDR3 region is CASSLVFLGESSYEQYF. CDR3 coding DNA: TGTGCCAGCAGCTTAGTGTTTTTGGGGGAAAGCTCCTACGAGCAGTACTTC.

This clonotype was seen at least ten times. This chain joins TRBV12-3 or TRBV12-4 and TRBJ1-3; no firm D call. The CDR3 consists of 16 residues. V shed 5 bases and J shed 9 bases, with 23 bases lying between them. The CDR3 DNA reads TGTGCCAGCAGTCTCTCTCCCGCTGTTGGGGAGACCACCATATATTTT. This encodes CASSLSPAVGETTIYF.